A single sample is the source of the 26 T cell receptor beta chains below, sequenced in a study of cytomegalovirus exposure and HLA in healthy donors. 60 Vbeta and 13 Jbeta primers were used in PCR. Only in-frame clones appear in the TCRdb table, and some are missing; sequencing was by immunoSEQ multiplex PCR. The sample includes about 150,000 clones, 84% of them seen just once. The specimen sequenced was PBMCs. Receptors originate from a boy younger than 10 in good health and CMV-seronegative.

V and J are TRBV18 and TRBJ1-1, with a tentative D call TRBD1 (6 bases). Trimming took off 3 bases at V and 4 bases at J, with 12 bases between the two ends. Germline V lookup: CDR1 KGHSH, CDR2 LQKENI. The CDR3 spans 14 residues. The CDR3 DNA is TGTGCCAGCTCACCCGATGGACAGAGCACTGAAGCTTTCTTT. The encoded protein is CASSPDGQSTEAFF.

The chain carries TRBV9 and TRBJ1-1; 9 bases fit TRBD1. Germline assignment: CDR1 SGDLS and CDR2 YYNGEE. Unmatched junction bases numbered 8, after V lost 2 bases and J lost 6 bases. The CDR3 is 15 residues long. CDR3 sequence reads: CASSVGTGYGAEAFF. The CDR3 nucleotides read TGTGCCAGCAGCGTGGGGACAGGGTATGGCGCTGAAGCTTTCTTT. The entire variable domain, with the rest obtained from reference TRBV9 and TRBJ1-1, is as follows: DSGVTQTPKHLITATGQRVTLRCSPRSGDLSVYWYQQSLDQGLQFLIQYYNGEERAKGNILERFSAQQFPDLHSELNLSSLELGDSALYFCASSVGTGYGAEAFFGQGTRLTVV.

The chain recombines TRBV27 with TRBJ1-1, with D uncertain. The germline gives CDR1 MNHEY, CDR2 SMNVEV (reference sequence). Trimming pared 7 bases from V and 0 bases from J, leaving 9 bases between. The CDR3 spans 13 residues. CDR3 coding DNA: TGTGCCAGCACCCCGCGGATGAACACTGAAGCTTTCTTT. Translation gives CASTPRMNTEAFF.

The chain uses TRBV4-1 and TRBJ2-7, with TRBD2 matching over 7 bases. This CDR3 has 16 amino acids. Per the germline V gene, CDR1 is MGHRA and CDR2 is YSYEKL. V shed 0 bases and J 4 bases; nucleotides not matched to a gene: 9. The CDR3 DNA is TGCGCCAGCAGCCAAGAAGAAAGCGGGATCCTATACGAGCAGTACTTC. Residues: CASSQEESGILYEQYF.

The chain couples TRBV7-9 to TRBJ2-7, with 7 bases aligning to TRBD1. This CDR3 has 17 residues. V lost 5 bases and J lost 5; bases outside the gene matches: 18. Germline V lookup: CDR1 SEHNR, CDR2 FQNEAQ (reference sequence). The CDR3 coding sequence is TGTGCCAGCAGCCCCAACCTCGGGACAGTCTCTTTCCACGAGCAGTACTTC. Amino acids: CASSPNLGTVSFHEQYF. Combining the CDR3 with reference TRBV7-9 and TRBJ2-7 gives the whole variable domain DTGVSQNPRHKITKRGQNVTFRCDPISEHNRLYWYRQTLGQGPEFLTYFQNEAQLEKSRLLSDRFSAERPKGSFSTLEIQRTEQGDSAMYLCASSPNLGTVSFHEQYFGPGTRLTVT.

The chain recombines TRBV18 with TRBJ2-3, with a weak D call TRBD1 (7 bases). The V gene lost 5 bases and the J gene lost 5 bases, with 20 bases spanning the gap. The germline CDR1 and CDR2 sequences are KGHSH and LQKENI. CDR3 length equals 16 residues. The CDR3 DNA reads TGTGCCAGCTCATCTTTAACAGGGGCGCGGGGAGATACGCAGTATTTT. Translation gives CASSSLTGARGDTQYF.

The rearrangement uses TRBV5-4 and TRBJ2-7, with 13 bases that match TRBD2. The V and J ends lost 6 bases and 0 bases, in that order; junction bases with no gene match: 3. Germline CDR1 is SGHNT and CDR2 is YYREEE (reference sequence). The CDR3 spans 15 residues. CDR3 bases: TGTGCCAGCAAGACTAGCGGGAGGAGCTCCTACGAGCAGTACTTC. Protein sequence: CASKTSGRSSYEQYF. The whole variable domain, filled in from reference TRBV5-4 and TRBJ2-7, reads ETGVTQSPTHLIKTRGQQVTLRCSSQSGHNTVSWYQQALGQGPQFIFQYYREEENGRGNFPPRFSGLQFPNYSSELNVNALELDDSALYLCASKTSGRSSYEQYFGPGTRLTVT.

This chain links TRBV7-8 with TRBJ2-7, with unresolved D. The CDR3 covers 15 residues. Between the trimmed V and J ends, which lost 4 bases and 2 bases, there was a span of 15 bases. Germline assignment: CDR1 SGHVS and CDR2 FQNEAQ. CDR3 sequence reads: CASSSRRNNTYEQYF. The CDR3 DNA follows: TGTGCCAGCAGCTCAAGGCGGAATAATACCTACGAGCAGTACTTC.

The V and J genes are TRBV5-1 and TRBJ2-2, with 9 bases fitting TRBD1. J was trimmed by 2 bases and V by 4 bases; bases with no gene match: 9. The CDR3 has 17 residues. From germline, CDR1 is SGHRS and CDR2 YFSETQ. This CDR3 reads CASSRRDRDLNTGELFF. In DNA, the CDR3 is TGCGCCAGCAGCAGAAGGGACAGGGATTTAAACACCGGGGAGCTGTTTTTT.

The sample holds one count of this clone. V is TRBV6-5 and J is TRBJ1-3; TRBD1 matches 7 bases. The germline gives CDR1 MNHEY, CDR2 SVGAGI. Trimming cost V 5 bases and J 0 bases; bases outside gene matches: 1. This CDR3 contains 14 residues. CDR3 sequence reads: CASSRTGSGNTIYF. The CDR3 region has the DNA TGTGCCAGCAGTCGGACAGGCTCTGGAAACACCATATATTTT.

The V and J genes are TRBV9 and TRBJ1-1, with D maybe TRBD1 (6 bases). The CDR3 runs 12 residues. V gave up 2 bases and J gave up 8 bases, with 10 bases separating them. Germline V gene sequence: CDR1 SGDLS, CDR2 YYNGEE. The CDR3 DNA is TGTGCCAGCAGCGTGAACCAGGGGGAAGCTTTCTTT. Translating it yields CASSVNQGEAFF.

This chain links TRBV28 with TRBJ2-1; a weak D match, TRBD2 (6 bases). CDR1 is MDHEN and CDR2 is SYDVKM in the germline V gene. Trimming shortened V by 8 bases and J by 2 bases, and 16 bases separated the two germline ends. The CDR3 sequence is 15 residues long. The CDR3 region has the DNA TGTGCCAGCCACGGGGGATTGGCCCCCTACAATGAGCAGTTCTTC. Amino acid sequence: CASHGGLAPYNEQFF.

V and J are TRBV7-2 and TRBJ2-3; 7 bases are a match to TRBD1. The germline V gene has CDR1 SGHTA and CDR2 FQGNSA. The trim removed 1 base at V and 4 bases at J, leaving 2 bases unmatched. The CDR3 has 14 amino acids. The CDR3 reads CASSLGTGPDTQYF. For the CDR3, the DNA is TGTGCCAGCAGCTTAGGGACAGGCCCAGATACGCAGTATTTT.

The J gene is TRBJ1-1, the V gene TRBV19, with TRBD1 matching 7 bases. Germline CDR1 reads LNHDA; CDR2 reads SQIVND (reference sequence). J lost 4 bases, V lost 5 bases, and 7 bases had no gene match. The CDR3 extends over 14 amino acids. CDR3 bases: TGTGCCAGTAGTCAGACAGGGACGTTCACTGAAGCTTTCTTT. This translates into CASSQTGTFTEAFF.

The rearrangement joins TRBV7-2 to TRBJ1-5; no clear D gene. Deletions cut 5 bases from V and 12 bases from J, with 14 bases between. Germline CDR1 SGHTA, CDR2 FQGNSA. The CDR3 sequence is 12 residues long. In DNA, the CDR3 is TGTGCCAGCAGCAAGGCGTCCGGGTTCCAGCATTTT. Amino acids: CASSKASGFQHF.

This chain connects TRBV7-9 to TRBJ2-1, with TRBD2 matching 9 bases. The germline CDR1 and CDR2 sequences are SEHNR and FQNEAQ (reference sequence). The J segment lost 9 bases and the V segment lost 2 bases, leaving 5 bases of the junction unmatched. The CDR3 runs to 14 residues. CDR3 coding DNA: TGTGCCAGCAGCTTACAGGCGGGGGGGATTGAGCAGTTCTTC. This encodes CASSLQAGGIEQFF.

The chain uses TRBV7-3 and TRBJ2-3; weak D call: TRBD1 (5 bases). Germline values: CDR1 SGHTA, CDR2 FQGTGA. The CDR3 has 14 amino acids. The V end was cut by 5 bases, the J end by 0 bases, with 9 bases between. The CDR3: CASSPPGSTDTQYF. The CDR3 DNA sequence: TGTGCCAGCAGCCCTCCAGGGAGCACAGATACGCAGTATTTT. The whole variable domain, filled in from reference TRBV7-3 and TRBJ2-3, reads GAGVSQTPSNKVTEKGKYVELRCDPISGHTALYWYRQSLGQGPEFLIYFQGTGAADDSGLPNDRFFAVRPEGSVSTLKIQRTERGDSAVYLCASSPPGSTDTQYFGPGTRLTVL.

The CDR3 nucleotides read TGTGCCAGCAGCGGGGACTCAAATACCTACGAGCAGTACTTC. Amino acid sequence: CASSGDSNTYEQYF. The chain uses TRBV9 and TRBJ2-7, with D possibly matching TRBD2 (6 bases). V dropped 3 bases and J dropped 2 bases, with 12 bases sitting between them. The CDR3 has 14 amino acids. Germline lookup yields CDR1 SGDLS and CDR2 YYNGEE.

V usage is TRBV18 and J usage is TRBJ1-5; TRBD1 matches 10 bases. V lost 4 bases, J lost 3 bases, and 12 bases stayed unmatched. This CDR3 region has 18 residues. CDR1 KGHSH and CDR2 LQKENI come from the germline V gene. The CDR3 DNA follows: TGTGCCAGCTCACAGAGAGCAGGACAGGGGGTGATCAATCAGCCCCAGCATTTT. Encoded protein: CASSQRAGQGVINQPQHF.

The V and J genes are TRBV9 and TRBJ2-3; 11 positions agree with TRBD2. Germline V gene data show CDR1 as SGDLS and CDR2 as YYNGEE. CDR3 length: 16 residues. The J segment lost 5 bases and the V segment lost 0 bases, leaving 5 bases of the junction unmatched. CDR3 in DNA: TGTGCCAGCAGCGTAGGTCTAGCGGGAGGTAGAGATACGCAGTATTTT. Protein product: CASSVGLAGGRDTQYF.

V gene TRBV4-2 combines with J gene TRBJ2-6, with TRBD1 identical over 10 bases. The CDR3 sequence is 19 residues long. The trim removed 5 bases at V and 2 bases at J, leaving 12 bases unmatched. Per the germline V gene, CDR1 is LGHNA and CDR2 is YNFKEQ. In DNA form, the CDR3 reads TGTGCCAGCAGCGGAATAAGGGACAGGGGATTTACTGGGGCCAACGTCCTGACTTTC. Its translation is CASSGIRDRGFTGANVLTF.

The rearrangement uses TRBV5-1 and TRBJ2-1; 9 bases agree with TRBD1. V was pared by 0 bases and J by 2 bases, with 6 bases of the junction left unmatched. Germline V gene lookup returns CDR1 SGHRS and CDR2 YFSETQ. The CDR3 covers 17 residues. The CDR3 reads CASSLGDRALTYNEQFF. CDR3 coding DNA: TGCGCCAGCAGCTTGGGGGACAGGGCCCTAACCTACAATGAGCAGTTCTTC.

The CDR3 protein is CASSLRDPRTSGSYEQYF. CDR3 DNA sequence: TGCGCCAGCAGCTTGAGGGACCCCCGGACTAGCGGCTCCTACGAGCAGTACTTC. The V call is TRBV5-1, the J call TRBJ2-7; the match to TRBD2 covers 10 bases. The CDR3 length is 18 residues. Trimming took 1 base from V and 0 from J; bases not matched to a gene: 10. Germline V gene sequence: CDR1 SGHRS, CDR2 YFSETQ. Drawing the rest from reference TRBV5-1 and TRBJ2-7, the complete variable domain is KAGVTQTPRYLIKTRGQQVTLSCSPISGHRSVSWYQQTPGQGLQFLFEYFSETQRNKGNFPGRFSGRQFSNSRSEMNVSTLELGDSALYLCASSLRDPRTSGSYEQYFGPGTRLTVT.

The chain combines TRBV4-3 with TRBJ2-1; 10 bases map to TRBD1. V was pared by 1 base and J by 3 bases, with 3 bases of the junction left unmatched. Germline CDR1 and CDR2: LGHNA and YSLEER. The CDR3 totals 16 residues. The CDR3: CASSQGGTGVYNEQFF. CDR3 bases: TGCGCCAGCAGCCAAGGTGGGACAGGGGTCTACAATGAGCAGTTCTTC.

As to this clone: One junction end does not reproduce the germline sequence, and a read error may be involved. This chain connects TRBV7-3 to TRBJ2-1; 14 nucleotides match TRBD2. Germline CDR1 reads SGHTA; CDR2 reads FQGTGA. The CDR3 is 20 residues long. The CDR3 protein is CASSRSGTSGSSPSNNEQFF. For the CDR3, the DNA is TGTGCCAGCAGCCGCTCCGGGACTAGCGGGAGTAGTCCCTCCAACAATGAGCAGTTCTTC.

The count of this clone is one. The junction differs from germline at one of its ends, possibly a read error. J is TRBJ2-7 and V is TRBV10-2; maybe TRBD1 (6 bases). Germline V gives CDR1 WSHSY, CDR2 SAAADI. The CDR3 length is 14 residues. The CDR3 region has the DNA TGCGCCAGCAGTCCAAATTCGAGGACAGCTAGCCCTGAGTTC. It is translated as CASSPNSRTASPEF.